This entry lists 28 T cell receptor beta chains sequenced from one sample in a study of early T cells in non-severe SARS-CoV-2 infection. TCRdb reprocessed the 5' RACE reads via MiXCR and lists one record per CDR3 protein. The repertoire consists of some 87,000 distinct CDR3 sequences, with about 12% occurring once and the leading ten covering roughly 3%. Sequencing was carried out using whole blood. The receptors originated from an adult who was a healthcare worker with PCR-confirmed SARS-CoV-2 infection or an uninfected control (not recorded which).

This clonotype has ten or more counts. This rearrangement joins TRBV7-3 to TRBJ2-2; D is uncertain. V lost 0 bases, J lost 7 bases, and 12 bases lay in between. The CDR3 runs 15 residues. Germline V gene sequence: CDR1 SGHTA, CDR2 FQGTGA. CDR3 in DNA: TGTGCCAGCAGCTTAACTTCCGGGTTTGGCGGGGAGCTGTTTTTT. It is translated as CASSLTSGFGGELFF. Filled out from reference TRBV7-3 and TRBJ2-2, the complete variable domain reads GAGVSQTPSNKVTEKGKYVELRCDPISGHTALYWYRQSLGQGPEFLIYFQGTGAADDSGLPNDRFFAVRPEGSVSTLKIQRTERGDSAVYLCASSLTSGFGGELFFGEGSRLTVL.

V gene TRBV6-5 combines with J gene TRBJ1-3; 7 nucleotides align to TRBD1. Unmatched junction bases numbered 8, after V lost 6 bases and J lost 0 bases. Germline lookup yields CDR1 MNHEY and CDR2 SVGAGI. This CDR3 spans 16 amino acids. The CDR3 bases are TGTGCCAGCAGCTCGGACAGGCTGATCTCTGGAAACACCATATATTTT. It translates to CASSSDRLISGNTIYF.

There are many counts of this clonotype. The genes are TRBV6-1 and TRBJ2-2, with D perhaps TRBD1 or TRBD2 (5 bases each). CDR3 length: 14 residues. Germline V gene sequence: CDR1 MNHNS, CDR2 SASEGT. V was shortened by 3 bases and J by 5 bases, with 10 bases between the two germline ends. This chain's CDR3 is CASSEGDFTGELFF. CDR3 coding DNA: TGTGCCAGCAGTGAGGGGGATTTTACCGGGGAGCTGTTTTTT.

There are many counts of this clonotype. This chain joins TRBV10-3 and TRBJ1-5, with D possibly being TRBD1 (5 bases). The germline V gene has CDR1 ENHRY and CDR2 SYGVKD. The CDR3 runs 13 residues. V shed 2 bases and J shed 7 bases, with 9 bases lying between them. Here the CDR3 DNA reads TGTGCCATCAGTGAGGGGGCCGAACAGCCCCAGCATTTT. Translation gives CAISEGAEQPQHF.

The genes are TRBV9 and TRBJ2-1; D unresolved. With 7 bases removed from V and 5 bases from J, the gap between germline ends came to 7 bases. Germline lookup yields CDR1 SGDLS and CDR2 YYNGEE. This CDR3 has 11 residues. CDR3 in amino acids: CASGGHNEQFF. In DNA form, the CDR3 reads TGTGCCAGCGGTGGGCACAATGAGCAGTTCTTC.

This sequence joins TRBV11-2 and TRBJ2-3; TRBD1 agrees at 7 bases. The V gene's germline CDR1 is SGHAT and CDR2 FQNNGV. V was pared by 5 bases and J by 2 bases, with 4 bases of the junction left unmatched. The CDR3 is made up of 14 amino acids. The CDR3 nucleotides are TGTGCCAGCAGCCCCGGGACAGCCACAGATACGCAGTATTTT. Translating it yields CASSPGTATDTQYF. The complete variable domain, with remaining parts taken from reference TRBV11-2 and TRBJ2-3, reads EAGVAQSPRYKIIEKRQSVAFWCNPISGHATLYWYQQILGQGPKLLIQFQNNGVVDDSQLPKDRFSAERLKGVDSTLKIQPAKLEDSAVYLCASSPGTATDTQYFGPGTRLTVL.

In this sample, this clonotype turned up many times. This may arise from a read error, as a much more abundant clone is one base away. This sequence joins TRBV3-1 and TRBJ2-7; D gene uncertain. Germline loops: CDR1 LGHDT, CDR2 YNNKEL (reference sequence). Trimming removed 5 bases at V and 0 bases at J, with 2 bases between. CDR3 size: 11 residues. CDR3 residues: CASSYSYEQYF. The CDR3 DNA reads as TGTGCCAGCAGCTACTCCTACGAGCAGTACTTC.

This clonotype was seen many times. The chain recombines TRBV5-1 with TRBJ2-5; D is unclear. V dropped 1 base and J dropped 1 base, with 5 bases sitting between them. This CDR3 comprises 13 residues. Germline V CDR1 and CDR2: SGHRS, YFSETQ. CDR3 DNA: TGCGCCAGCAGCTTGCAGTCCCAAGAGACCCAGTACTTC. It codes for CASSLQSQETQYF.

This clonotype was recorded at least ten times. The gene calls are TRBV28 and TRBJ1-5; a weak D match, TRBD1 (5 bases). This CDR3 is 14 amino acids long. The V gene's germline CDR1 is MDHEN and CDR2 SYDVKM. Deletions cut 8 bases from V and 1 base from J, with 12 bases between. The chain's CDR3 is CASGRRESNQPQHF. DNA of the CDR3: TGTGCCAGCGGGCGCAGGGAAAGCAATCAGCCCCAGCATTTT.

The rearrangement links TRBV30 to TRBJ2-1; D perhaps matches TRBD1 (5 bases). The germline V and J ends were trimmed by 5 bases and 0 bases, with 14 bases remaining between them. The germline gives CDR1 GTSNPN, CDR2 SVGIG (reference sequence). This CDR3 has 15 residues. CDR3 nucleotide sequence: TGTGCCTGGGATAGGGGAATCTCCTCCTACAATGAGCAGTTCTTC. It yields the protein CAWDRGISSYNEQFF.

Only one count was recorded for this clonotype. The genes are TRBV3-1 and TRBJ2-7, with D tentatively TRBD1 (6 bases). This CDR3 is 14 amino acids long. In germline, CDR1 is LGHDT, CDR2 YNNKEL (reference sequence). Trimming shortened V by 3 bases and J by 6 bases, and 15 bases separated the two germline ends. The CDR3 DNA is TGTGCCAGCAGCCACCTTACAGGGCTACGCGAGCAGTACTTC. Translating it yields CASSHLTGLREQYF.

There are many counts of this clonotype. The rearrangement uses TRBV5-5 and TRBJ1-1; 8 nucleotides align to TRBD1. Germline V lookup: CDR1 SGHKS, CDR2 YYEKEE (reference sequence). The CDR3 runs 13 residues. The junction had 4 bases not matched to a gene; V was cut back by 2 bases and J by 7 bases. The DNA of the CDR3 is TGTGCCAGCAGCTTTTCAGGGGGCCTTGAAGCTTTCTTT. Amino acid sequence: CASSFSGGLEAFF.

A word on this clonotype: A much bigger clone sits one base away, suggesting this may be a read error. A read error is likely, as this CDR3 ends without the conserved phenylalanine or tryptophan. V is TRBV29-1 and J is TRBJ1-2; D not certain. V dropped 4 bases and J dropped 5 bases, with 14 bases sitting between them. The CDR3 spans 13 residues. Germline assignment: CDR1 SQVTM and CDR2 ANQGSEA. The CDR3 coding sequence is TGCAGCGTTGTGGAGGGAAACTTTTATGGCTACACCCTC. Amino acid sequence: CSVVEGNFYGYTL.

This clonotype was counted many times. The chain recombines TRBV3-1 with TRBJ2-4, with a tentative D call TRBD2 (6 bases). The germline V gene encodes CDR1 LGHDT and CDR2 YNNKEL (reference sequence). This CDR3 spans 19 amino acids. Trimming left V 4 bases short and J 2 bases short, with 24 bases between. CDR3 in amino acids: CASSPPFQGTHVSKNIQYF. The CDR3 DNA is TGTGCCAGCAGCCCCCCATTTCAAGGGACTCACGTTTCCAAAAACATTCAGTACTTC.

V and J are TRBV11-1 and TRBJ2-1; TRBD2 agrees at 7 bases. Unmatched junction bases numbered 10, after V lost 7 bases and J lost 7 bases. Germline CDR1 reads SGHAT; CDR2 reads FQDESV (reference sequence). CDR3 length equals 14 residues. This chain's CDR3 is CASKQAGERNEQFF. CDR3 DNA sequence: TGTGCCAGCAAACAGGCGGGAGAACGGAATGAGCAGTTCTTC.

V and J are TRBV20-1 and TRBJ1-6, with TRBD1 matching over 9 bases. The CDR3 runs 15 residues. Germline lookup yields CDR1 DFQATT and CDR2 SNEGSKA (reference sequence). Unmatched junction bases numbered 7, after V lost 3 bases and J lost 7 bases. Here the CDR3 reads CSARDRGVGNSPLHF. DNA of the CDR3: TGCAGTGCTAGGGACAGGGGAGTGGGGAATTCACCCCTCCACTTT.

This clonotype was observed a single time. This chain uses TRBV7-3 with TRBJ2-1; 16 bases fit TRBD2. Germline V lookup: CDR1 SGHTA, CDR2 FQGTGA. This CDR3 has 15 amino acids. J was trimmed by 9 bases and V by 5 bases; bases with no gene match: 4. CDR3 in DNA: TGTGCCAGCAGCCTGGGACTAGCGGGAGGGGTTGAGCAGTTCTTC. This codes for CASSLGLAGGVEQFF.

J is TRBJ2-7 and V is TRBV11-2; 8 bases are shared with TRBD1. The CDR3 loop spans 16 amino acids. The V and J ends lost 9 bases and 2 bases, in that order; junction bases with no gene match: 15. The germline gives CDR1 SGHAT, CDR2 FQNNGV. The CDR3 here is CASGGRGQGLTYEQYF. CDR3 in DNA: TGTGCCAGTGGGGGCAGGGGGCAGGGCCTTACCTACGAGCAGTACTTC.

This clonotype was counted ten times or more. This sequence joins TRBV18 and TRBJ2-7, with 8 bases that match TRBD1. CDR1 is KGHSH, CDR2 LQKENI, per germline. The CDR3 is 15 residues long. V gave up 3 bases and J gave up 5 bases; unmatched junction bases: 9. This CDR3 is CASSPQSGQGNEQYF. The CDR3 nucleotides are TGTGCCAGCTCACCCCAATCTGGACAGGGTAACGAGCAGTACTTC.

This clonotype was seen more than once but under ten times. Here the CDR3 DNA reads TGTGCCAGCAGCACGGACCGCTACCACAATGAGCAGTTCTTC. Translating it yields CASSTDRYHNEQFF. This chain links TRBV7-9 with TRBJ2-1; no clear D. V was clipped by 5 bases and J by 5 bases, with 13 bases between them. CDR3 length: 14 residues. Germline V gene data show CDR1 as SEHNR and CDR2 as FQNEAQ (reference sequence).

This clonotype appeared many times. This chain links TRBV29-1 with TRBJ1-2; TRBD1 is a possible D gene (6 bases). The V gene's germline CDR1 is SQVTM and CDR2 ANQGSEA. V dropped 8 bases and J dropped 10 bases, with 26 bases sitting between them. The CDR3 extends over 14 amino acids. The CDR3 here is CSPIMARGSDDYTF. In DNA form, the CDR3 reads TGCAGCCCGATAATGGCCAGGGGCTCGGACGACTACACCTTC.

This clonotype appeared a few times. The gene calls are TRBV15 and TRBJ1-2; 8 bases are a match to TRBD1. J lost 10 bases, V lost 5 bases, and 6 bases had no gene match. CDR3 size: 12 residues. CDR1 is LNHNV and CDR2 is YYDKDF in the germline V gene (reference sequence). The DNA of the CDR3 is TGTGCCACCAGCGTCGGACAGGGACCCTACACCTTC. Residues: CATSVGQGPYTF. The whole variable domain, remainder taken from reference TRBV15 and TRBJ1-2, is DAMVIQNPRYQVTQFGKPVTLSCSQTLNHNVMYWYQQKSSQAPKLLFHYYDKDFNNEADTPDNFQSRRPNTSFCFLDIRSPGLGDTAMYLCATSVGQGPYTFGSGTRLTVV.

The chain combines TRBV2 with TRBJ2-3, with 8 bases matching TRBD2. The CDR3 is 16 amino acids. V was pared by 1 base and J by 5 bases, with 8 bases of the junction left unmatched. CDR1 and CDR2 from the germline V gene are SNHLY and FYNNEI. CDR3 bases: TGTGCCAGCAGTGAAGGTAGCGGGGAAACAAGAGATACGCAGTATTTT. Amino acids: CASSEGSGETRDTQYF.

This clonotype was observed once. The chain carries TRBV9 and TRBJ1-1, with TRBD1 matching over 8 bases. Looked up from germline, CDR1 is SGDLS and CDR2 is YYNGEE. The length of the CDR3 is 14 residues. V was pared by 3 bases and J by 5 bases, with 6 bases of the junction left unmatched. The CDR3 DNA is TGTGCCAGCAGCGGGACAGGGCAGGGGACTGAAGCTTTCTTT. It translates to CASSGTGQGTEAFF.

This clonotype was recorded at least ten times. In DNA, the CDR3 is TGCGCCAGCAGCTTGGTTGCGGGCACCGAAAAACTGTTTTTT. This gives the protein CASSLVAGTEKLFF. The V gene is TRBV5-1, the J gene TRBJ1-4; D is uncertain. CDR1 SGHRS and CDR2 YFSETQ come from the germline V gene. The V end was cut by 0 bases, the J end by 8 bases, with 11 bases between. The CDR3 totals 14 residues.

This clonotype rates as medium-sized. The chain combines TRBV18 with TRBJ1-3; D may be TRBD1 (6 bases). The germline V gene encodes CDR1 KGHSH and CDR2 LQKENI. The CDR3 consists of 16 residues. Trimming removed 3 bases from V and 2 bases from J, with 14 bases in between. Here the CDR3 DNA reads TGTGCCAGCTCACCCCCGCGGACAGCAGCTGGAAACACCATATATTTT. Protein: CASSPPRTAAGNTIYF.

In this sample, this clonotype turned up many times. The chain uses TRBV20-1 and TRBJ1-5; D possibly corresponds to TRBD1 (5 bases). Trimming stripped 5 bases from V and 5 bases from J, with 13 bases between. The V gene's germline CDR1 is DFQATT and CDR2 SNEGSKA (reference sequence). The CDR3 has 13 amino acids. The CDR3 sequence is CSAYFREDQPQHF. The CDR3 DNA reads as TGCAGTGCTTATTTCAGGGAAGATCAGCCCCAGCATTTT.

CDR3 sequence: CSVEGLAGVYEQYF. The CDR3 DNA sequence: TGCAGCGTTGAAGGGCTAGCGGGGGTCTACGAGCAGTACTTC. This chain uses TRBV29-1 with TRBJ2-7, with TRBD2 matching 10 bases. CDR1 and CDR2 (germline): SQVTM, ANQGSEA. This CDR3 region has 14 residues. Germline trimming cut 1 base from V and 3 bases from J; bases unmatched to any gene: 3.